This TCR beta chain was recovered during a study of metastatic and nonmetastatic thyroid tumors. The length of the CDR3 is 13 residues. Germline V lookup: CDR1 ENHRY, CDR2 SYGVKD. Study observations and caveats: Compared with benign nodules, malignant thyroid tumors were reported to have significantly higher TCR beta diversity in both blood and tumor.

Until they underwent thyroid surgery, no patient had received any treatment. MiXCR reprocessed the PCR reads for TCRdb. Of some 10,000 clones in the sample, roughly 11% were seen once. This clone was counted only a few times. Antigen unknown. The junction shows a germline mismatch at one end, possibly a read error. The source material was tumor tissue. This TCR was sampled from a female donor with papillary thyroid cancer or a benign thyroid nodule (not recorded which). Some clones in this sample may be carry-over from other donors' samples. J is TRBJ1-1 and V is TRBV10-3; a weak D match, TRBD1 (5 bases). The CDR3 DNA follows: TGTGCCGTCAGGGCAAACCATAACACTGAAGCTTTCTTT. Its protein product is CAVRANHNTEAFF.